Shown below are 6 T cell receptor beta chains from a single sample sequenced in a study of cytomegalovirus exposure and HLA in healthy donors. The PCR employed 60 Vbeta primers together with 13 Jbeta primers. Method: immunoSEQ multiplex PCR; TCRdb's copy keeps in-frame clones and lacks some. Here the sample spans fewer than 200,000 clones, roughly 87% being singletons. The specimen sequenced was PBMCs. These receptors originate from a woman aged 50 to 60 in good health and CMV-seronegative.

The rearrangement uses TRBV4-1 and TRBJ2-3, with D possibly being TRBD2 (5 bases). Germline CDR1 is MGHRA and CDR2 is YSYEKL. The CDR3 consists of 16 residues. With 1 base removed from V and 0 bases from J, the gap between germline ends came to 11 bases. The CDR3 DNA follows: TGCGCCAGCAGCCAAGCGGACTCGTGGAGCACAGATACGCAGTATTTT. Translating it yields CASSQADSWSTDTQYF.

The V and J genes are TRBV28 and TRBJ1-5, with D tentatively TRBD1 (5 bases). This CDR3 is 15 amino acids long. The germline gives CDR1 MDHEN, CDR2 SYDVKM. V was shortened by 2 bases and J by 5 bases, with 13 bases between the two germline ends. As DNA, the CDR3 is TGTGCCAGCAGTTTAGCAGGGTACCAGTATCAGCCCCAGCATTTT. Protein sequence: CASSLAGYQYQPQHF.

This clone was recorded once. This chain links TRBV5-1 with TRBJ1-1; 7 nucleotides agree with TRBD1. CDR1 is SGHRS, CDR2 YFSETQ, per germline. The CDR3 is 14 amino acids. V dropped 0 bases and J dropped 3; count of bases not matched to a gene: 2. The CDR3 DNA reads TGCGCCAGCAGCTTGGGCAGGGGGGACACTGAAGCTTTCTTT. Encoded protein: CASSLGRGDTEAFF.

The rearrangement joins TRBV18 to TRBJ2-5, with 10 bases matching TRBD1. V was clipped by 4 bases and J by 3 bases; unmatched bases: 5. The germline gives CDR1 KGHSH, CDR2 LQKENI. There are 15 residues in the CDR3. The CDR3 DNA is TGTGCCAGCTCACGAAAGGGGACAGGGGAAGAGACCCAGTACTTC. Amino acid sequence: CASSRKGTGEETQYF.

This clone has a handful of counts. This chain links TRBV9 with TRBJ2-7, with D possibly matching TRBD1 (6 bases). From germline, CDR1 is SGDLS and CDR2 YYNGEE. V gave up 0 bases and J gave up 6 bases, with 16 bases separating them. The CDR3 spans 15 residues. The CDR3 loop is CASSVDGRGGLEQYF. Written as DNA, the CDR3 is TGTGCCAGCAGCGTAGATGGCAGGGGCGGGCTCGAGCAGTACTTC.

This clone appeared once. V gene TRBV28 combines with J gene TRBJ1-5, with TRBD1 as a possible D gene (6 bases). V lost 6 bases, J lost 9 bases, and 18 bases lay in between. The CDR3 has 14 residues. Germline V CDR1 and CDR2: MDHEN, SYDVKM. CDR3 sequence (DNA): TGTGCCAGCAGCACGGGACAAATTGATCGGCCCCAGCATTTT. Its protein product is CASSTGQIDRPQHF.